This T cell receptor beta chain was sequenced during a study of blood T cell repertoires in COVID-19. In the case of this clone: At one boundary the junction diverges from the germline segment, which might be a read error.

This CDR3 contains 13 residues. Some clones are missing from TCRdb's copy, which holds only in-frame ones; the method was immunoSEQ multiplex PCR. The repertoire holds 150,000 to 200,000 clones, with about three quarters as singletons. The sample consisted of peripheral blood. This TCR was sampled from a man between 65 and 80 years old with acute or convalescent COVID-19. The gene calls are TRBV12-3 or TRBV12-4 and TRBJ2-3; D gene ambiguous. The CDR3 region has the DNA TGTGCCAGCGGTTTCGGTAGCACAGATACGCAGTATTTT. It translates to CASGFGSTDTQYF.